This TCR beta chain is from a study of CXCR3-negative and CXCR3-positive naive CD8 T cells. Carrying UMI labels, the TRB cDNA libraries were prepared through 5' RACE. After re-calling the 5' RACE reads, TCRdb lists one entry per CDR3 protein, DNA absent. The sample table includes 56,000 or so distinct CDR3 sequences. The CDR3 loop spans 16 amino acids. The germline CDR1 and CDR2 sequences are MDHEN and SYDVKM. For this clonotype: Its matching antigen is unknown.

Study results and caveats: Comparison of naive CXCR3-negative and CXCR3-positive cells revealed similar TRBV-TRBJ usage, while memory cells differed. Fresh PBMCs went into most assays, and CXCR3 expression partly declined after cryopreservation.

The source material was memory CD8+ T cells from blood. This TCR came from a human donor in good health. Some clones in this sample may be carry-over from other donors' samples. The J gene is TRBJ2-4, the V gene TRBV28; absent DNA, TCRdb's TRBD2 call cannot be checked. The CDR3 region is CASSFPGLAGENIQYF.